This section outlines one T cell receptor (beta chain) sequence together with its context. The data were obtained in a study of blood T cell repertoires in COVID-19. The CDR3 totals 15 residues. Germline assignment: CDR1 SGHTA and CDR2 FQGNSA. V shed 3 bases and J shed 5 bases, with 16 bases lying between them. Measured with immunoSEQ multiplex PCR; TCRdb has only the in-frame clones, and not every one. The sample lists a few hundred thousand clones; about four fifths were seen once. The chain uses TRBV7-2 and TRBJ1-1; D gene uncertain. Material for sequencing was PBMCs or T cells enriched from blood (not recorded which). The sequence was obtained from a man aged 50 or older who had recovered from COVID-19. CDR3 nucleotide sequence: TGTGCCAGCAGCTTGTTCGTCCCGGGCGGGACTGAAGCTTTCTTT. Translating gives CASSLFVPGGTEAFF.